Sequencing of this TCR beta chain was carried out in a study of T-cell reconstitution after alpha-beta-depleted transplantation in children. This clonotype was found a few times. Trimming took off 9 bases at V and 7 bases at J, with 18 bases between the two ends. This CDR3 is built from 14 residues. CDR1 is MNHNS and CDR2 is SASEGT in the germline V gene. The library targeted TCRbeta and was prepared with unique molecular identifiers. TCRdb reanalysed the PCR reads using MiXCR and keeps one entry per CDR3 protein. The sample has about 27,000 distinct CDR3 sequences; 18% are singletons. V is TRBV6-1 and J is TRBJ2-2; the D gene is possibly TRBD2 (5 bases). This TCR was recovered from a male patient under 10 years old who had a stem cell transplant for acute lymphoblastic leukemia, so the T cells may come from the graft donor. The starting material was PBMCs, mostly from graft donor cells, obtained 60 days after TCRalphabeta/CD19-depleted stem cell transplant. The DNA for the CDR3 is TGTGCCAGTTCGGGGTTGAAATTTAGCGGGGAGCTGTTTTTT. Translation gives CASSGLKFSGELFF.